One and the same sample provided the 18 T cell receptor beta chains below, sequenced in a study of cytomegalovirus exposure and HLA in healthy donors. PCR employed 60 Vbeta and 13 Jbeta primers. Data came from immunoSEQ multiplex PCR; TCRdb stores just in-frame clones and leaves some out. The sample records roughly 75,000 clones, approximately 80% being singletons. The sample consisted of PBMCs. The receptors derive from a man in his 70s in good health and CMV-seropositive.

The chain combines TRBV14 with TRBJ2-5; 10 bases are a match to TRBD1. The J call is in doubt because the DNA end fits TRBJ2-7 better. Germline V gene lookup returns CDR1 SGHDN and CDR2 FVKESK. The CDR3 is 16 residues long. The chain's CDR3 is CASSLTSDRGTYEQYF. Here the CDR3 DNA reads TGTGCCAGCAGCCTAACCTCGGACAGGGGGACCTACGAGCAGTACTTC.

This sequence joins TRBV18 and TRBJ2-5; 8 bases align to TRBD1. CDR3 size: 16 residues. Germline-derived CDR1 and CDR2 are KGHSH and LQKENI. Trimming at V came to 3 bases and at J to 5 bases, leaving 11 bases not matched to a gene. CDR3 nucleotides: TGTGCCAGCTCACCCGACAGGGGCTCTCCCGGGGAGACCCAGTACTTC. The encoded protein is CASSPDRGSPGETQYF.

V is TRBV14 and J is TRBJ1-6; the D gene is possibly TRBD1 (5 bases). Germline CDR1 reads SGHDN; CDR2 reads FVKESK. Trimming took 1 base from V and 10 from J, leaving 8 bases between them. The CDR3 extends over 13 amino acids. The CDR3 here is CASSQVGVSPLHF. The CDR3 bases are TGTGCCAGCAGCCAAGTAGGGGTCTCACCCCTCCACTTT.

The chain couples TRBV29-1 to TRBJ2-6; no reliable D call. CDR3 size: 14 residues. CDR1 is SQVTM and CDR2 is ANQGSEA in the germline V gene. V dropped 3 bases and J dropped 1 base, with 7 bases sitting between them. The CDR3 DNA reads TGCAGCGTTGACGGCAGGTCTGGGGCCAACGTCCTGACTTTC. Amino acid sequence: CSVDGRSGANVLTF.

The rearrangement links TRBV5-1 to TRBJ2-1, with D possibly matching TRBD2 (6 bases). Germline V gives CDR1 SGHRS, CDR2 YFSETQ. The CDR3 contains 16 residues. V was cut by 4 bases and J by 7 bases, with 21 bases left in between. The CDR3 nucleotides read TGCGCCAGCAGCCCGGCGGGGTCACTAGCACAGAATGAGCAGTTCTTC. This sequence encodes CASSPAGSLAQNEQFF.

Here the CDR3 reads CASSQDLAGGPQAQYF. DNA for the CDR3: TGCGCCAGCAGCCAAGATCTAGCGGGGGGCCCTCAGGCCCAGTACTTC. This rearrangement joins TRBV4-3 to TRBJ2-5; the match to TRBD2 covers 11 bases. The CDR3 spans 16 residues. Looked up from germline, CDR1 is LGHNA and CDR2 is YSLEER. Trimming took 0 bases from V and 9 from J; bases not matched to a gene: 9.

The chain carries TRBV6-5 and TRBJ1-1, with D possibly TRBD1 on 5 matching bases. The CDR3 consists of 15 residues. V gave up 0 bases and J gave up 4 bases, with 12 bases separating them. Germline V lookup: CDR1 MNHEY, CDR2 SVGAGI. The CDR3 region is CASSYSAGLSTEAFF. Written as DNA, the CDR3 is TGTGCCAGCAGTTACTCAGCAGGGCTTAGCACTGAAGCTTTCTTT.

V gene TRBV28 combines with J gene TRBJ2-3; D perhaps matches TRBD1 (5 bases). The CDR3 has 14 amino acids. Germline CDR1 reads MDHEN; CDR2 reads SYDVKM. V was clipped by 6 bases and J by 3 bases, with 13 bases between them. DNA for the CDR3: TGTGCCAGCAGGCAGACAGCCTGGACAGATACGCAGTATTTT. It translates to CASRQTAWTDTQYF.

This sequence joins TRBV10-3 and TRBJ1-2; 9 bases are a match to TRBD1. The V and J ends lost 1 base and 1 base, in that order; junction bases with no gene match: 1. The CDR3 spans 15 residues. The V gene's germline CDR1 is ENHRY and CDR2 SYGVKD. The chain's CDR3 is CAISELTGGNYGYTF. DNA of the CDR3: TGTGCCATCAGTGAGTTGACAGGGGGTAACTATGGCTACACCTTC.

The sample holds a few counts of this clone. This rearrangement joins TRBV4-2 to TRBJ2-7; TRBD2 agrees at 10 bases. The CDR3 is 15 residues long. Looked up from germline, CDR1 is LGHNA and CDR2 is YNFKEQ. Unmatched junction bases numbered 6, after V lost 4 bases and J lost 3 bases. The CDR3, as DNA: TGTGCCAGCAGCCGGGGGGCTAGCGGGAGCTACGAGCAGTACTTC. Its translation is CASSRGASGSYEQYF.

V is TRBV7-2 and J is TRBJ2-2; 7 bases fit TRBD1. This CDR3 region has 15 residues. Germline CDR1 SGHTA, CDR2 FQGNSA. The ends lost 3 bases at V and 7 bases at J; junction bases unmatched: 8. The CDR3 sequence is CASSFLQGSVGELFF. The CDR3 DNA follows: TGTGCCAGCAGCTTCTTACAGGGGAGCGTCGGGGAGCTGTTTTTT. The full variable domain, completed using reference TRBV7-2 and TRBJ2-2, is GAGVSQSPSNKVTEKGKDVELRCDPISGHTALYWYRQSLGQGLEFLIYFQGNSAPDKSGLPSDRFSAERTGGSVSTLTIQRTQQEDSAVYLCASSFLQGSVGELFFGEGSRLTVL.

The rearrangement links TRBV4-3 to TRBJ1-2, with 8 bases that match TRBD1. The CDR3 is made up of 17 amino acids. V lost 5 bases, J lost 2 bases, and 13 bases stayed unmatched. Germline CDR1 reads LGHNA; CDR2 reads YSLEER. The CDR3 nucleotides are TGCGCCAGCAGCGCGGACAGGGTGAAGAGAACCAACTATGGCTACACCTTC. Amino acid sequence: CASSADRVKRTNYGYTF.

The genes are TRBV29-1 and TRBJ2-7, with D perhaps matching TRBD1 (5 bases). V lost 4 bases, J lost 6 bases, and 16 bases lay in between. Germline V gene lookup returns CDR1 SQVTM and CDR2 ANQGSEA. CDR3 length: 13 residues. The CDR3 DNA sequence: TGCAGCGTTGGGCGGCAGGGCAGTGGCGAGCAGTACTTC. Translation: CSVGRQGSGEQYF.

The chain joins TRBV4-1 to TRBJ2-3; a weak D match, TRBD2 (5 bases). The V end lost 1 base, the J end lost 9 bases, and 14 bases lay between the germline ends. Germline lookup yields CDR1 MGHRA and CDR2 YSYEKL. The CDR3 has 14 residues. Written as DNA, the CDR3 is TGCGCCAGCAGCCAAGGGTTGGGCCCGGGGACGCAGTATTTT. Translated: CASSQGLGPGTQYF.

This chain connects TRBV2 to TRBJ2-5; 8 nucleotides agree with TRBD1. Germline loops: CDR1 SNHLY, CDR2 FYNNEI. The V segment lost 6 bases and the J segment 4 bases; nucleotides outside the gene matches: 4. The length of the CDR3 is 13 residues. DNA for the CDR3: TGTGCCAGCAGAGAGACAGGGGTAGAGACCCAGTACTTC. Amino acids: CASRETGVETQYF.

V is TRBV30 and J is TRBJ2-1; D gene uncertain. This CDR3 contains 13 residues. V gave up 0 bases and J gave up 9 bases, with 12 bases separating them. Germline V gives CDR1 GTSNPN, CDR2 SVGIG (reference sequence). In DNA, the CDR3 is TGTGCCTGGAGTGTACTAACCGTAGGTGAGCAGTTCTTC. Protein: CAWSVLTVGEQFF.

The chain uses TRBV28 and TRBJ1-4; no definite D call. Germline values: CDR1 MDHEN, CDR2 SYDVKM. This CDR3 has 14 residues. Between the trimmed V and J ends, which lost 3 bases and 0 bases, there was a span of 5 bases. The CDR3 coding sequence is TGTGCCAGCAGTTTCGGGGCAACTAATGAAAAACTGTTTTTT. Protein product: CASSFGATNEKLFF. Supplemented by reference TRBV28 and TRBJ1-4, the full variable domain reads DVKVTQSSRYLVKRTGEKVFLECVQDMDHENMFWYRQDPGLGLRLIYFSYDVKMKEKGDIPEGYSVSREKKERFSLILESASTNQTSMYLCASSFGATNEKLFFGSGTQLSVL.

The rearrangement uses TRBV14 and TRBJ2-3; maybe TRBD2 (5 bases). CDR1 SGHDN and CDR2 FVKESK come from the germline V gene. The CDR3 has 15 residues. The V gene lost 3 bases and the J gene lost 0 bases, with 10 bases spanning the gap. CDR3 loop: CASSQALASTDTQYF. The CDR3 bases are TGTGCCAGCAGCCAGGCTCTAGCAAGCACAGATACGCAGTATTTT. The full variable domain, completed using reference TRBV14 and TRBJ2-3, is EAGVTQFPSHSVIEKGQTVTLRCDPISGHDNLYWYRRVMGKEIKFLLHFVKESKQDESGMPNNRFLAERTGGTYSTLKVQPAELEDSGVYFCASSQALASTDTQYFGPGTRLTVL.